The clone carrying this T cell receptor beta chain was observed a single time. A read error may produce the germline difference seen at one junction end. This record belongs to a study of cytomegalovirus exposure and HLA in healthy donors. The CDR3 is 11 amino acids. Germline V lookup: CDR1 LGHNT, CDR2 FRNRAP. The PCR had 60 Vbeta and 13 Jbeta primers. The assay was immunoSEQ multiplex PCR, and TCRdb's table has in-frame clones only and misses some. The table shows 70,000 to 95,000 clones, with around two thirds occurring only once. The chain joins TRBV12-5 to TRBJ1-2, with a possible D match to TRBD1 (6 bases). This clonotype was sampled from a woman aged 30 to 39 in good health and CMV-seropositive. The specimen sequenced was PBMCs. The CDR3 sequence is CASGLRTAPPF. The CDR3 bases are TGTGCTAGTGGTCTCCGGACAGCCCCCCCCTTC.